The rows below give T cell receptor beta chains drawn from one sample of a study of shared clonotypes between healthy human individuals. Repertoires were generated with immunoSEQ multiplex PCR, while TCRdb's copy carries only in-frame clones and drops some. The sample lists roughly 2.6 million clones; approximately 92% were seen once. Sequencing was performed on naive CD4+ T cells sorted from blood. These receptors were collected from a man aged 18 to 29 in good health. The CDR3 runs from the conserved cysteine through the conserved F or W. Fields, in order: D gene, clone size, V gene, J gene, CDR3 DNA, CDR3 protein. D genes are given only for firm matches. Clone sizes are given selectively: once, few, many, or a class where the clone is expanded.

d_call: TRBD1; clone_size: once; v_call: TRBV7-2; j_call: TRBJ1-2; cdr3_nt: TGTGCCAGCAGCTCCGGGACAGCGGTTTCCTATGGCTACACCTTC; cdr3_aa: CASSSGTAVSYGYTF
d_call: -; clone_size: -; v_call: TRBV5-5; j_call: TRBJ1-1; cdr3_nt: TGTGCCAGCAGCTTGGGGTTGGGGAGGGCCGCGAAACCTGAAGCTTTCTTT; cdr3_aa: CASSLGLGRAAKPEAFF
d_call: TRBD1; clone_size: -; v_call: TRBV18; j_call: TRBJ2-7; cdr3_nt: TGTGCCAGCTCACCTCCGGGACAGGGGGGCGAGCAGTACTTC; cdr3_aa: CASSPPGQGGEQYF
d_call: -; clone_size: -; v_call: TRBV5-6; j_call: TRBJ2-2; cdr3_nt: TGTGCCAGCAGCCCTCCAGACTTTTGGGGCACCGGGGAGCTGTTTTTT; cdr3_aa: CASSPPDFWGTGELFF
d_call: -; clone_size: -; v_call: TRBV11-1; j_call: TRBJ2-1; cdr3_nt: TGTGCCAGCAGCTTTTCGCGAATGGCTATTACCAATGAGCAGTTCTTC; cdr3_aa: CASSFSRMAITNEQFF
d_call: -; clone_size: -; v_call: TRBV5-6; j_call: TRBJ2-5; cdr3_nt: TGTGCCAGCACCCGAGCGAGAAGCTGGGAGACCCAGTACTTC; cdr3_aa: CASTRARSWETQYF
d_call: TRBD2; clone_size: -; v_call: TRBV11-2; j_call: TRBJ2-5; cdr3_nt: TGTGCCAGCAGCCCGGGGACTAGCCTACAAGAGACCCAGTACTTC; cdr3_aa: CASSPGTSLQETQYF
d_call: -; clone_size: -; v_call: TRBV6-5; j_call: TRBJ2-5; cdr3_nt: TGTGCCAGCAGTCGGAGGTACCAAGAGACCCAGTACTTC; cdr3_aa: CASSRRYQETQYF
d_call: -; clone_size: -; v_call: TRBV27; j_call: TRBJ2-7; cdr3_nt: TGTGCCAGCCGACGATTTACGGGAGATGGCTACGAGCAGTACTTC; cdr3_aa: CASRRFTGDGYEQYF
d_call: -; clone_size: once; v_call: TRBV5-1; j_call: TRBJ2-5; cdr3_nt: TGCGCCAGCAGCCTAATGGGACAACAAGAGACCCAGTACTTC; cdr3_aa: CASSLMGQQETQYF
d_call: -; clone_size: -; v_call: TRBV7-9; j_call: TRBJ2-7; cdr3_nt: TGTGCCAGCAGTTACGAGTACGCCCACGAGCAGTACTTC; cdr3_aa: CASSYEYAHEQYF
d_call: TRBD1; clone_size: once; v_call: TRBV28; j_call: TRBJ1-2; cdr3_nt: TGTGCCAGCAGTCCCAATAGGGGACAGGGCTTCTCGGACTATGGCTACACCTTC; cdr3_aa: CASSPNRGQGFSDYGYTF
d_call: -; clone_size: -; v_call: TRBV7-8; j_call: TRBJ1-6; cdr3_nt: TGTGCCAGCAGCTTGAAAGGGAATAATTCACCCCTCCACTTT; cdr3_aa: CASSLKGNNSPLHF
d_call: -; clone_size: -; v_call: TRBV5-1; j_call: TRBJ2-1; cdr3_nt: TGCGCCAGCAGCACCGGACAATACAATGAGCAGTTCTTC; cdr3_aa: CASSTGQYNEQFF
d_call: TRBD2; clone_size: -; v_call: TRBV19; j_call: TRBJ2-3; cdr3_nt: TGTGCCAGTAGTATTAAGCGGGATTGGCTTGGCACAGATACGCAGTATTTT; cdr3_aa: CASSIKRDWLGTDTQYF
d_call: -; clone_size: -; v_call: TRBV5-1; j_call: TRBJ1-4; cdr3_nt: TGCGCCAGCAGCTTGGAAGTCGGGGGTAATGAAAAACTGTTTTTT; cdr3_aa: CASSLEVGGNEKLFF
d_call: -; clone_size: -; v_call: TRBV5-1; j_call: TRBJ1-4; cdr3_nt: TGCGCCAGCAGCGAGGGGGGAGATAATGAAAAACTGTTTTTT; cdr3_aa: CASSEGGDNEKLFF
d_call: -; clone_size: few; v_call: TRBV30; j_call: TRBJ1-2; cdr3_nt: TGTGCCTGGAGTGTGACCAACTATGGCTACACCTTC; cdr3_aa: CAWSVTNYGYTF
d_call: -; clone_size: -; v_call: TRBV2; j_call: TRBJ2-1; cdr3_nt: TGTGCCAGCAGTGAACAGCGGGCATCCTACAATGAGCAGTTCTTC; cdr3_aa: CASSEQRASYNEQFF
d_call: TRBD2; clone_size: -; v_call: TRBV5-1; j_call: TRBJ2-3; cdr3_nt: TGCGCCAGCAGCCCCGGTCGGCTAGCGGGAGTCATAGATACGCAGTATTTT; cdr3_aa: CASSPGRLAGVIDTQYF
d_call: -; clone_size: -; v_call: TRBV7-6; j_call: TRBJ2-5; cdr3_nt: TGTGCCAGCAGCGCAGGGAGACAGTCGGAGACCCAGTACTTC; cdr3_aa: CASSAGRQSETQYF
d_call: -; clone_size: -; v_call: TRBV20-1; j_call: TRBJ1-2; cdr3_nt: TGCAGTGCTAGCCGGGTCACTGGCTACACCTTC; cdr3_aa: CSASRVTGYTF
d_call: -; clone_size: -; v_call: TRBV27; j_call: TRBJ1-2; cdr3_nt: TGTGCCAGCAGTGGGGGGGCTAACTATGGCTACACCTTC; cdr3_aa: CASSGGANYGYTF
d_call: -; clone_size: -; v_call: TRBV4-1; j_call: TRBJ2-3; cdr3_nt: TGCGCCAGCAGCCAAGGCCACCTTGACAGCGTCGTCGCAGATACGCAGTATTTT; cdr3_aa: CASSQGHLDSVVADTQYF
d_call: TRBD2; clone_size: -; v_call: TRBV19; j_call: TRBJ2-1; cdr3_nt: TGTGCCAGTAGTATAAGTGGTTTAGCGGGATACTCAGATAAATCCTACAATGAGCAGTTCTTC; cdr3_aa: CASSISGLAGYSDKSYNEQFF
d_call: TRBD2; clone_size: -; v_call: TRBV10-3; j_call: TRBJ2-3; cdr3_nt: TGTGCCATCAACGAGCGGGGGGAGGCAGATACGCAGTATTTT; cdr3_aa: CAINERGEADTQYF
d_call: -; clone_size: -; v_call: TRBV7-2; j_call: TRBJ2-3; cdr3_nt: TGTGCCAGCAGCTTAAGGTCGTACAAGGGGTTAAGAGATACGCAGTATTTT; cdr3_aa: CASSLRSYKGLRDTQYF
d_call: -; clone_size: -; v_call: TRBV4-1; j_call: TRBJ1-6; cdr3_nt: TGCGCCAGCAGCCAAGGCGAGAGAGATAATTCACCCCTCCACTTT; cdr3_aa: CASSQGERDNSPLHF
d_call: TRBD1; clone_size: few; v_call: TRBV19; j_call: TRBJ1-5; cdr3_nt: TGTGCCAGCGAGGGGCAGGGGGCGCTGCCCCAGCATTTT; cdr3_aa: CASEGQGALPQHF
d_call: -; clone_size: -; v_call: TRBV7-2; j_call: TRBJ2-1; cdr3_nt: TGTGCCAGCAGCTTAGCGGGGGAACGCAATGAGCAGTTCTTC; cdr3_aa: CASSLAGERNEQFF
d_call: TRBD1; clone_size: -; v_call: TRBV6-5; j_call: TRBJ2-6; cdr3_nt: TGTGCCAGCAGTCCCGGACAGGGGGCTAGGGTCCTGACTTTC; cdr3_aa: CASSPGQGARVLTF
d_call: TRBD1; clone_size: -; v_call: TRBV5-4; j_call: TRBJ2-7; cdr3_nt: TGTGCCAGCAGCCGGACAGGGGAAGGAACGTCCGAGCAGTACTTC; cdr3_aa: CASSRTGEGTSEQYF
d_call: TRBD1; clone_size: -; v_call: TRBV7-9; j_call: TRBJ2-7; cdr3_nt: TGTGCCAGCAGCACCCGGGACAGGACCTCCTACGAGCAGTACTTC; cdr3_aa: CASSTRDRTSYEQYF
d_call: -; clone_size: -; v_call: TRBV5-6; j_call: TRBJ2-5; cdr3_nt: TGTGCCAGCAGCTTGCGACCCACTGGTGGCCAGTACTTC; cdr3_aa: CASSLRPTGGQYF
d_call: -; clone_size: once; v_call: TRBV7-2; j_call: TRBJ2-7; cdr3_nt: TGTGCCAGCAGCTCTGACAGGTACTCCTACGAGCAGTACTTC; cdr3_aa: CASSSDRYSYEQYF
d_call: TRBD1; clone_size: -; v_call: TRBV29-1; j_call: TRBJ2-3; cdr3_nt: TGCAGCGTGGACAGGGTCGCAGATACGCAGTATTTT; cdr3_aa: CSVDRVADTQYF
d_call: TRBD1; clone_size: -; v_call: TRBV6-6; j_call: TRBJ1-5; cdr3_nt: TGTGCCAGCACTGAACAGGGGTCCAATCAGCCCCAGCATTTT; cdr3_aa: CASTEQGSNQPQHF